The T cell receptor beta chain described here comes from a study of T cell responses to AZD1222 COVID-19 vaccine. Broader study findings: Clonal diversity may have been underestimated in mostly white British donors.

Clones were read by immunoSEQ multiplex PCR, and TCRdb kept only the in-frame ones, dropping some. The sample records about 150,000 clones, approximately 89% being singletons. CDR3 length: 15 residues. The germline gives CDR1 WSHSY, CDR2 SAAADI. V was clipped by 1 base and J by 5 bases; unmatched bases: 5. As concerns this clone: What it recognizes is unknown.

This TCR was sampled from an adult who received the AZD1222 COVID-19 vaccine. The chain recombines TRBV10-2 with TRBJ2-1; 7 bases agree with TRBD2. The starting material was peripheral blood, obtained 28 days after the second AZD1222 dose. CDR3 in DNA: TGCGCCAGCAGTGAGTTGGGACTACAAAACAATGAGCAGTTCTTC. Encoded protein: CASSELGLQNNEQFF.